One and the same sample provided the 29 T cell receptor beta chains below, sequenced in a study of T cell responses to AZD1222 COVID-19 vaccine. Some clones are missing from TCRdb's copy, which holds only in-frame ones; the method was immunoSEQ multiplex PCR. The data show 90,000 to 120,000 clones, roughly 90% seen once. The sample was peripheral blood, taken on day 0 of AZD1222 vaccination. The receptor set was obtained from an adult in good health.

The sample holds one count of this clone. The chain links TRBV24-1 to TRBJ1-5, with 11 bases aligning to TRBD1. V lost 2 bases to trimming and J lost 5 bases; unmatched junction nucleotides: 7. CDR3 length: 17 amino acids. CDR1 KGHDR and CDR2 SFDVKD come from the germline V gene. The CDR3 DNA sequence: TGTGCCACCAGTGATTCCCCGGGACAGGGGGGGGATCAGCCCCAGCATTTT. Its protein product is CATSDSPGQGGDQPQHF.

This clone appeared a single time. The chain joins TRBV24-1 to TRBJ2-2, with D unresolved. The length of the CDR3 is 14 residues. Trimming shortened V by 4 bases and J by 0 bases, and 5 bases separated the two germline ends. From germline, CDR1 is KGHDR and CDR2 SFDVKD. This CDR3 reads CATSDGPNTGELFF. The CDR3 coding sequence is TGTGCCACCAGTGACGGACCGAACACCGGGGAGCTGTTTTTT.

The rearrangement links TRBV15 to TRBJ1-1; 12 positions match TRBD1. The CDR3 totals 17 residues. Germline V gene lookup returns CDR1 LNHNV and CDR2 YYDKDF (reference sequence). Trimming at V came to 4 bases and at J to 11 bases, leaving 17 bases not matched to a gene. CDR3 loop: CATSTRGGQGAHGRAFF. Written as DNA, the CDR3 is TGTGCCACCAGCACCCGGGGGGGACAGGGGGCGCACGGGCGGGCTTTCTTT.

This chain connects TRBV3-1 (or the pseudogene TRBV3-2) to TRBJ1-2, with D possibly matching TRBD1 (6 bases). The ends were cut back, 4 bases at V and 0 bases at J, with 18 bases in the middle. Germline assignment: CDR1 LGHDT and CDR2 YNNKEL (reference sequence). The CDR3 runs 17 residues. For the CDR3, the DNA is TGTGCCAGCAGCCCGCGTGGCAGGGGACTCGCTAACTATGGCTACACCTTC. Its protein product is CASSPRGRGLANYGYTF.

This sequence joins TRBV11-3 and TRBJ2-2, with a weak D call TRBD1 (6 bases). The CDR3 length is 12 residues. V was pared by 6 bases and J by 7 bases, with 9 bases between. CDR1 is SGHNT and CDR2 is YENEEA in the germline V gene. The CDR3 spells CASRKGVGELFF. DNA of the CDR3: TGTGCCAGCAGAAAGGGGGTCGGGGAGCTGTTTTTT.

V is TRBV5-1 and J is TRBJ2-6, with a tentative D call TRBD1 (8 bases). V dropped 4 bases and J dropped 0 bases, with 17 bases sitting between them. The CDR3 has 18 amino acids. The germline V gene encodes CDR1 SGHRS and CDR2 YFSETQ. The CDR3 region is CASSPGGQGLSGANVLTF. The CDR3 bases are TGCGCCAGCAGCCCGGGAGGACAGGGTCTCTCTGGGGCCAACGTCCTGACTTTC. Combining the CDR3 with reference TRBV5-1 and TRBJ2-6 gives the whole variable domain KAGVTQTPRYLIKTRGQQVTLSCSPISGHRSVSWYQQTPGQGLQFLFEYFSETQRNKGNFPGRFSGRQFSNSRSEMNVSTLELGDSALYLCASSPGGQGLSGANVLTFGAGSRLTVL.

V and J are TRBV24-1 and TRBJ2-2, with a possible D match to TRBD1 (5 bases). The CDR3 consists of 14 residues. The germline V gene encodes CDR1 KGHDR and CDR2 SFDVKD. With 6 bases removed from V and 7 bases from J, the gap between germline ends came to 14 bases. Here the CDR3 DNA reads TGTGCCACCAGTTTGCAGGGCGGTGTCGGGGAGCTGTTTTTT. Its protein product is CATSLQGGVGELFF.

The J gene is TRBJ2-1, the V gene TRBV7-2, with 12 nucleotides matching TRBD2. The trim removed 2 bases at V and 9 bases at J, leaving 14 bases unmatched. Germline V gives CDR1 SGHTA, CDR2 FQGNSA. This CDR3 is 18 amino acids long. This CDR3 reads CASSLNPWTSGTFSEQFF. CDR3 DNA sequence: TGTGCCAGCAGCTTAAACCCCTGGACTAGCGGGACGTTCAGTGAGCAGTTCTTC.

DNA of the CDR3: TGTGCCAGCAGCTTAGGGCCAGGGAACACTGAAGCTTTCTTT. Translating it yields CASSLGPGNTEAFF. This rearrangement joins TRBV7-3 to TRBJ1-1; no firm D call. The germline gives CDR1 SGHTA, CDR2 FQGTGA. V was clipped by 2 bases and J by 1 base, with 8 bases between them. The CDR3 consists of 14 residues.

The chain employs TRBV19 and TRBJ2-1, with TRBD2 identical over 7 bases. The CDR3 has 15 amino acids. Germline assignment: CDR1 LNHDA and CDR2 SQIVND (reference sequence). The V segment lost 4 bases and the J segment 5 bases; nucleotides outside the gene matches: 8. The CDR3 spells CASSTRRESHNEQFF. The CDR3 DNA sequence: TGTGCCAGTAGTACTCGGCGGGAGTCCCACAATGAGCAGTTCTTC.

As for this clone: The junction differs from germline at one of its ends, possibly a read error. The J gene is TRBJ2-7, the V gene TRBV28; D is unresolved. Germline values: CDR1 MDHEN, CDR2 SYDVKM. The CDR3 totals 13 residues. The CDR3, as DNA: TGTGCCACCCTCGGGCCTTTGCCCCCGAGCAGAGACTTC. Translated, it gives CATLGPLPPSRDF.

The V and J genes are TRBV7-3 and TRBJ2-7; the D gene could be TRBD1 or TRBD2 (5 bases each). Deletions cut 5 bases from V and 3 bases from J, with 11 bases between. Germline V gene data show CDR1 as SGHTA and CDR2 as FQGTGA. CDR3 length: 13 amino acids. In DNA, the CDR3 is TGTGCCAGCAGCCCCCGGGACGGCTACGAGCAGTACTTC. This translates into CASSPRDGYEQYF.

V is TRBV4-1 and J is TRBJ2-7, with D perhaps matching TRBD2 (6 bases). The germline V gene encodes CDR1 MGHRA and CDR2 YSYEKL. The CDR3 is made up of 17 amino acids. V lost 1 base and J 2 bases, leaving 18 bases between the germline ends. The CDR3 region has the DNA TGCGCCAGCAGCCAAGTCCTCACCGGGGGTACTCCCTACGAGCAGTACTTC. This gives the protein CASSQVLTGGTPYEQYF.

The V call is TRBV5-4, the J call TRBJ1-3; a possible D gene is TRBD1 (6 bases). The CDR3 consists of 14 residues. Per germline, CDR1 SGHNT and CDR2 YYREEE (reference sequence). V lost 3 bases to trimming and J lost 5 bases, with 12 bases between them. CDR3 sequence: CASSSGQSRNTIYF. The CDR3 nucleotides are TGTGCCAGCAGCTCGGGACAATCCAGAAACACCATATATTTT.

The chain recombines TRBV5-1 with TRBJ2-2; D uncertain. V lost 4 bases and J 0 bases, leaving 7 bases between the germline ends. The CDR3 has 14 amino acids. CDR1 is SGHRS and CDR2 is YFSETQ in the germline V gene. The CDR3 DNA reads as TGCGCCAGCAGCCCGGACCCGAACACCGGGGAGCTGTTTTTT. Protein: CASSPDPNTGELFF. The full variable domain, rest sourced from reference TRBV5-1 and TRBJ2-2, is KAGVTQTPRYLIKTRGQQVTLSCSPISGHRSVSWYQQTPGQGLQFLFEYFSETQRNKGNFPGRFSGRQFSNSRSEMNVSTLELGDSALYLCASSPDPNTGELFFGEGSRLTVL.

This clone was detected a few times. This rearrangement joins TRBV7-3 to TRBJ2-2; D gene ambiguous. V was clipped by 4 bases and J by 4 bases, with 13 bases between them. Germline V gene data show CDR1 as SGHTA and CDR2 as FQGTGA. The CDR3 is made up of 15 amino acids. The CDR3 here is CASSSSRVGTGELFF. Written as DNA, the CDR3 is TGTGCCAGCAGCTCCTCTCGCGTGGGCACCGGGGAGCTGTTTTTT.

The chain is built from TRBV6-7 and TRBJ2-7; D possibly corresponds to TRBD1 (6 bases). TRBV6-7 is treated as an ORF (open reading frame) with a function not yet certain. The V end lost 6 bases, the J end lost 2 bases, and 17 bases lay between the germline ends. The CDR3 loop spans 15 amino acids. The CDR3 spells CASSLRRDIPYEQYF. The CDR3 DNA sequence: TGTGCCAGCAGCCTTAGACGGGACATTCCCTACGAGCAGTACTTC.

The chain employs TRBV14 and TRBJ2-1, with 12 bases matching TRBD2. The CDR3 contains 15 residues. The V gene's germline CDR1 is SGHDN and CDR2 FVKESK. After removal of 4 bases from V and 6 bases from J, the junction contained 4 bases not matched to a gene. The CDR3 region is CASSRLAGVLNEQFF. CDR3 bases: TGTGCCAGCAGCCGACTAGCGGGAGTCCTCAATGAGCAGTTCTTC.

The chain links TRBV7-2 to TRBJ1-3; D remains unclear. Per the germline V gene, CDR1 is SGHTA and CDR2 is FQGNSA. This CDR3 region has 15 residues. Trimming shortened V by 2 bases and J by 2 bases, and 10 bases separated the two germline ends. CDR3 sequence (DNA): TGTGCCAGCAGCTTACCCCGGACCGCTGGAAACACCATATATTTT. Translation gives CASSLPRTAGNTIYF.

The V and J genes are TRBV6-4 and TRBJ2-1; D is unresolved. The CDR3 extends over 11 amino acids. Germline CDR1 MRHNA, CDR2 SNTAGT. Trimming removed 2 bases at V and 10 bases at J, with 6 bases between. The CDR3 region is CASSDRGEQFF. The DNA for the CDR3 is TGTGCCAGCAGTGACCGAGGCGAGCAGTTCTTC.

V and J are TRBV7-5 and TRBJ2-3; the table's TRBD2 call for D was not verified on the DNA. TRBV7-5 is a pseudogene locus. This CDR3 has 15 amino acids. The CDR3 loop is CVRSPGGVSTDTQYF. The DNA for the CDR3 is TGTGTCAGAAGCCCCGGCGGAGTTAGCACAGATACGCAGTATTTT.

J is TRBJ1-1 and V is TRBV24-1, with D possibly TRBD1 on 6 matching bases. The V end was cut by 2 bases, the J end by 5 bases, with 14 bases between. The length of the CDR3 is 15 residues. The germline V gene has CDR1 KGHDR and CDR2 SFDVKD. The CDR3 DNA reads as TGTGCCACCAGTGATTCTCGCAGGGGATATACTGAAGCTTTCTTT. Translation: CATSDSRRGYTEAFF.

The chain carries TRBV19 and TRBJ1-5; a possible D gene is TRBD1 (6 bases). Between the trimmed V and J ends, which lost 10 bases and 3 bases, there was a span of 13 bases. This CDR3 is built from 13 residues. Looked up from germline, CDR1 is LNHDA and CDR2 is SQIVND (reference sequence). CDR3 nucleotide sequence: TGTGCCATCGCGGACAGCCTCAATCAGCCCCAGCATTTT. This encodes CAIADSLNQPQHF.

This chain links TRBV2 with TRBJ1-3, with 7 bases lining up with TRBD1. Germline lookup yields CDR1 SNHLY and CDR2 FYNNEI. Trimming took 6 bases from V and 0 from J; bases not matched to a gene: 2. This CDR3 contains 14 residues. CDR3 in DNA: TGTGCCAGCAGGGGACAGTACTCTGGAAACACCATATATTTT. Its translation: CASRGQYSGNTIYF.

Concerning this clone itself: One end of the junction fails to match germline, which may point to a read error. The chain couples TRBV24-1 to TRBJ1-2, with D perhaps matching TRBD1 (5 bases). The CDR3 runs to 12 residues. The germline CDR1 and CDR2 sequences are KGHDR and SFDVKD. CDR3 bases: TGTGCCACCAGTGATCGAGGGACGGGCAGGTTCTTC. Its translation: CATSDRGTGRFF.

The gene calls are TRBV12-3 or TRBV12-4 and TRBJ2-1; 9 bases match TRBD2. V trimming: 8 bases; J trimming: 8 bases; junction bases outside the gene matches: 4. This CDR3 is 12 amino acids long. The CDR3 protein is CASSSGTHEQFF. The DNA for the CDR3 is TGTGCCAGCTCTAGCGGGACTCATGAGCAGTTCTTC.

The sample holds one count of this clone. The V gene is TRBV5-5, the J gene TRBJ2-7; 10 bases line up with TRBD2. This CDR3 has 16 amino acids. CDR1 SGHKS and CDR2 YYEKEE come from the germline V gene (reference sequence). With 4 bases clipped from V and 1 base from J, the junction kept 8 bases outside the gene matches. The CDR3: CASSPSRTSGSYEQYF. CDR3 bases: TGTGCCAGCAGCCCTTCCCGGACTAGCGGTTCCTACGAGCAGTACTTC.

The J gene is TRBJ2-7, the V gene TRBV24-1, with 7 bases matching TRBD1. Trimming took 3 bases from V and 10 from J; bases not matched to a gene: 8. This CDR3 region has 13 residues. Per germline, CDR1 KGHDR and CDR2 SFDVKD. CDR3 loop: CATSDAHQGEQYF. CDR3 DNA sequence: TGTGCCACCAGTGATGCGCATCAGGGGGAACAGTACTTC.

The rearrangement joins TRBV6-1 to TRBJ1-2, with TRBD1 identical over 9 bases. V lost 3 bases to trimming and J lost 5 bases; unmatched junction nucleotides: 4. Germline loops: CDR1 MNHNS, CDR2 SASEGT. This CDR3 contains 14 residues. Written as DNA, the CDR3 is TGTGCCAGCAGTGACGGGACAGGGAAGTATGGCTACACCTTC. Residues: CASSDGTGKYGYTF.